This TCR beta chain was sequenced for a study of cytomegalovirus exposure and HLA in healthy donors. PCR primers comprised 60 Vbeta and 13 Jbeta primers. Method: immunoSEQ multiplex PCR; TCRdb's copy keeps in-frame clones and lacks some. The sample lists about 82,000 clones; approximately 69% were seen once. Study-level findings and limits: Information on immune exposure was restricted to one variable (CMV serostatus). Earlier analysis found most TCR beta V segments productive about 90% or about 30% of the time. Listed as cytomegalovirus-associated were about 160 TCR beta chains.

Trimming took 5 bases from V and 4 from J, leaving 10 bases between them. This CDR3 spans 13 amino acids. CDR1 is SGHTA, CDR2 FQGNSA, per germline. On this clone: No antigen is known for it.

This chain connects TRBV7-2 to TRBJ2-3; tentatively, D is TRBD1 (6 bases). This TCR came from a man in his forties in good health and CMV-seropositive. Material: PBMCs. The CDR3 loop reads CASSNPGADTQYF. In nucleotides, the CDR3 is TGTGCCAGCAGCAACCCAGGGGCAGATACGCAGTATTTT.